This T cell receptor (beta chain) was found in a study of T cell changes during pregnancy in multiple sclerosis. Clones were read by immunoSEQ multiplex PCR, and TCRdb kept only the in-frame ones, dropping some. This sample yields 70,000 to 100,000 clones, of which about 94% are seen a single time; less than 2.5% belongs to the top ten. Germline CDR1 KGHSH, CDR2 LQKENI. The ends were cut back, 3 bases at V and 6 bases at J, with 14 bases in the middle. The length of the CDR3 is 14 residues. The TCR sequence derives from a female donor with multiple sclerosis, enrolled in a pregnancy study. The source was peripheral blood, collected in the third trimester of pregnancy. The chain employs TRBV18 and TRBJ1-2; D may be TRBD1 (5 bases). The CDR3 DNA sequence: TGTGCCAGCTCACCCCGCCGGGGGATTGATGGCTACACCTTC. The encoded protein is CASSPRRGIDGYTF. Full variable domain (missing parts from reference TRBV18 and TRBJ1-2): NAGVMQNPRHLVRRRGQEARLRCSPMKGHSHVYWYRQLPEEGLKFMVYLQKENIIDESGMPKERFSAEFPKEGPSILRIQQVVRGDSAAYFCASSPRRGIDGYTFGSGTRLTVV.